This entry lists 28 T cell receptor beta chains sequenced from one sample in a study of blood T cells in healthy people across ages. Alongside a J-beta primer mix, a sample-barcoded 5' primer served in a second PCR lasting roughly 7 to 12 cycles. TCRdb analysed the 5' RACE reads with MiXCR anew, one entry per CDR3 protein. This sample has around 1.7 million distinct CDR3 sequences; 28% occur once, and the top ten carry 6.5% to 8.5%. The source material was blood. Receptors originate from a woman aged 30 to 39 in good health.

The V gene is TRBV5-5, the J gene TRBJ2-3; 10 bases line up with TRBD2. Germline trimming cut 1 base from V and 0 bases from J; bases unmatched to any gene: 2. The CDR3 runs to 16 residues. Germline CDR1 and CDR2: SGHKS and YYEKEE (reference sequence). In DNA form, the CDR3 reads TGTGCCAGCAGCTTGCCACTAGCGGGGAGCACAGATACGCAGTATTTT. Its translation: CASSLPLAGSTDTQYF. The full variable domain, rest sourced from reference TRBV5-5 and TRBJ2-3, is DAGVTQSPTHLIKTRGQQVTLRCSPISGHKSVSWYQQVLGQGPQFIFQYYEKEERGRGNFPDRFSARQFPNYSSELNVNALLLGDSALYLCASSLPLAGSTDTQYFGPGTRLTVL.

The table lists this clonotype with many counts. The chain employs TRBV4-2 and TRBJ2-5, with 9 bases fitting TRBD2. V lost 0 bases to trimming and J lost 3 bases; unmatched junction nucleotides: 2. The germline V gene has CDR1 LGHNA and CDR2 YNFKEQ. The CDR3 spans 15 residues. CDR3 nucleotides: TGTGCCAGCAGCCAAGACCCTAGCGGGGAAGAGACCCAGTACTTC. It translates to CASSQDPSGEETQYF.

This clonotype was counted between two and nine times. The CDR3 DNA sequence: TGTGCCACCCAGCTTAGTAGGGCGGTTGGGGAAAAACTGTTTTTT. It is translated as CATQLSRAVGEKLFF. J is TRBJ1-4 and V is TRBV7-6; D is unclear. The V gene lost 10 bases and the J gene lost 8 bases, with 23 bases spanning the gap. The CDR3 sequence is 15 residues long. Germline V lookup: CDR1 SGHVS, CDR2 FNYEAQ.

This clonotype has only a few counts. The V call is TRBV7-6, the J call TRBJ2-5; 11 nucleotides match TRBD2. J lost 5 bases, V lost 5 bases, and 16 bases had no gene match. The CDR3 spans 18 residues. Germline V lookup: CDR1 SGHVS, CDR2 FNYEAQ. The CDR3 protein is CASSRTATSGRSQETQYF. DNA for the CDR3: TGTGCCAGCAGCCGTACCGCCACTAGCGGGAGATCGCAGGAGACCCAGTACTTC.

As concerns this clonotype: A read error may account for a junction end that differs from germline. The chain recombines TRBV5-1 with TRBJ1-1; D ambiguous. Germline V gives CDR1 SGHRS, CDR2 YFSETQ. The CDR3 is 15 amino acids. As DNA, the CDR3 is TGCGCCAGCGGCTTGGGTTCTCACCCGAACACTGAAGCTTTCTTT. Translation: CASGLGSHPNTEAFF.

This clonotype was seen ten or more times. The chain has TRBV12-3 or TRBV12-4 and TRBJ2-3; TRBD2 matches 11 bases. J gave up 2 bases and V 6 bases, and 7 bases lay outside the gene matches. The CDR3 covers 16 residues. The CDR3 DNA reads TGTGCCAGCAGCCGGGGACTAGCGGTAGCCACAGATACGCAGTATTTT. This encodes CASSRGLAVATDTQYF.

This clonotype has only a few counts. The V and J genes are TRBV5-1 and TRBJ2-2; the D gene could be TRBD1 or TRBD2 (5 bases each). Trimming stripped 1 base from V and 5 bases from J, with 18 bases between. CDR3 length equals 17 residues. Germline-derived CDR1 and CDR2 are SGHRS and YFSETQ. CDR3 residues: CASSLMGLPTGTGELFF. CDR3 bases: TGCGCCAGCAGCTTGATGGGGCTACCAACGGGGACCGGGGAGCTGTTTTTT.

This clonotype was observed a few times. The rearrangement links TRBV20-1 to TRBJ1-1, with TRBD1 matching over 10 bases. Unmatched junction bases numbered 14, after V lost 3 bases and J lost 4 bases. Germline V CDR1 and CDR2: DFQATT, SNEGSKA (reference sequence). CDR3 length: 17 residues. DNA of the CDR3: TGCAGTGCTAGTCTGGGACAGGGGTATACTTCCTTCACTGAAGCTTTCTTT. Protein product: CSASLGQGYTSFTEAFF.

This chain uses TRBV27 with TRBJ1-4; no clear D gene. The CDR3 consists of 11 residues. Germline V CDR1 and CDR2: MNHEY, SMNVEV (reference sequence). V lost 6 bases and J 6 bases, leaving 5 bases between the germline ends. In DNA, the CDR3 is TGTGCCAGCAGGGGATATGAAAAACTGTTTTTT. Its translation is CASRGYEKLFF.

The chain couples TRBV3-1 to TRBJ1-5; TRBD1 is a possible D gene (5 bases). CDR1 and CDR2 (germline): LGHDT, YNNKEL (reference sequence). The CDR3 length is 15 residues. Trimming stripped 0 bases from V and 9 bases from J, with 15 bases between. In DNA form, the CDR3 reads TGTGCCAGCAGCCAAGATCGGGGCTCCTATCGGCCCCAGCATTTT. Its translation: CASSQDRGSYRPQHF.

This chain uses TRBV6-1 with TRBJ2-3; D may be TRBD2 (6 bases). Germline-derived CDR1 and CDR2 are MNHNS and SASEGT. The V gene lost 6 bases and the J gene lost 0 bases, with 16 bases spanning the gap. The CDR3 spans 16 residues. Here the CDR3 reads CASRRTKLTSTDTQYF. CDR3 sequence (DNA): TGTGCCAGCAGAAGGACTAAACTGACTAGCACAGATACGCAGTATTTT.

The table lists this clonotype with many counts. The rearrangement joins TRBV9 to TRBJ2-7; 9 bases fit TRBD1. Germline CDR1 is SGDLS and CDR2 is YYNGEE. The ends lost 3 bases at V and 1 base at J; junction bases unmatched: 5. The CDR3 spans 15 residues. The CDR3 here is CASSARQGDSYEQYF. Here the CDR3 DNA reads TGTGCCAGCAGCGCCAGACAGGGGGATTCCTACGAGCAGTACTTC.

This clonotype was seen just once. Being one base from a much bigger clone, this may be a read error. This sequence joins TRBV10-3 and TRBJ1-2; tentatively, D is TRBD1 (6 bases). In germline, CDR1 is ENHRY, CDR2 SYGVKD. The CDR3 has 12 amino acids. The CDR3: CVIRSGAYGYTF. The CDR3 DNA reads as TGTGTCATCAGGTCGGGGGCCTATGGCTACACCTTC.

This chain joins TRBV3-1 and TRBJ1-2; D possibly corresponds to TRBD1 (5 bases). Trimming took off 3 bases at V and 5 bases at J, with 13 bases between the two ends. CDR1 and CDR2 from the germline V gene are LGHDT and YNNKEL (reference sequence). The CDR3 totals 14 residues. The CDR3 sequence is CASSQGGAEYGYTF. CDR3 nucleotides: TGTGCCAGCAGCCAGGGAGGGGCAGAGTATGGCTACACCTTC.

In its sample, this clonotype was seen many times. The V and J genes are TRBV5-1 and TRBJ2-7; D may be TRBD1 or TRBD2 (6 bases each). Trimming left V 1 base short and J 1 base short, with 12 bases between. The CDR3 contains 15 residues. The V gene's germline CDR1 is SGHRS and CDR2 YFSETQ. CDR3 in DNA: TGCGCCAGCAGCTTGAGGGGGGAAGTGTCCTACGAGCAGTACTTC. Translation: CASSLRGEVSYEQYF.

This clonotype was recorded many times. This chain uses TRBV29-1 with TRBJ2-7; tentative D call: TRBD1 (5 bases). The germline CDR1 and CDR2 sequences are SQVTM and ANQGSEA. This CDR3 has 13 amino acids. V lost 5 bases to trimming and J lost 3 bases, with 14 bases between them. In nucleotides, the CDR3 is TGCAGCGTTCAACAGGCTTTATACTACGAGCAGTACTTC. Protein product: CSVQQALYYEQYF.

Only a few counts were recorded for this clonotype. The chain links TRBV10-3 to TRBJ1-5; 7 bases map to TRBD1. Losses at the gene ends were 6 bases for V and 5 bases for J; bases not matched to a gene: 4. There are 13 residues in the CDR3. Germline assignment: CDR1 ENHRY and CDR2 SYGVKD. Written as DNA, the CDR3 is TGTGCCATCAGGGACAGGAGCGATCAGCCCCAGCATTTT. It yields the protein CAIRDRSDQPQHF.

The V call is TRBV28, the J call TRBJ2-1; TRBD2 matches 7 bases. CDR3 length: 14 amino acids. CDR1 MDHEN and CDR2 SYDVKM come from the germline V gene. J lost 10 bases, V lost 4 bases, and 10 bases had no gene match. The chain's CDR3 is CASSSNGLGNEQFF. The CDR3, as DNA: TGTGCCAGCAGTTCAAATGGACTAGGTAACGAGCAGTTCTTC.

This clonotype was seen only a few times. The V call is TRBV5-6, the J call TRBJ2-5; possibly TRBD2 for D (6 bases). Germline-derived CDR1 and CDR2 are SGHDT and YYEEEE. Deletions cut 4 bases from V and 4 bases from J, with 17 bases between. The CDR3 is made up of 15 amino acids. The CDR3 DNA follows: TGTGCCAGCAGCGAAACAGTGGACTATTCAGAGACCCAGTACTTC. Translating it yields CASSETVDYSETQYF.

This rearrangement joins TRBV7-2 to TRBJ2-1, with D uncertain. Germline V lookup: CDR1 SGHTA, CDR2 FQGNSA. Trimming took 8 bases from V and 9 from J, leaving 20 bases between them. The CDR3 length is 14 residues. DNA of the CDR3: TGTGCCAGCCCCGGGCGAAGTCAGTACGGTGAGCAGTTCTTC. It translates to CASPGRSQYGEQFF.

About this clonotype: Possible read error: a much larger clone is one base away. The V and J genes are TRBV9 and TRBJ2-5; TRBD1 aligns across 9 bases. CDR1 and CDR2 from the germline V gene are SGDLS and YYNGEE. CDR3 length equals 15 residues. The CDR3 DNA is TGTGCCAGCAGCGTGGGACAGGGTGATGGAGAGACCCGGTACTTC. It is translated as CASSVGQGDGETRYF.

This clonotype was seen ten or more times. CDR3 coding DNA: TGCGCCAGCAGTGAGGCTCAGGGGTACAATGAGCAGTTCTTC. It translates to CASSEAQGYNEQFF. The chain combines TRBV10-1 with TRBJ2-1; weak D call: TRBD1 (6 bases). The length of the CDR3 is 14 residues. CDR1 WNHNN and CDR2 SYGVQD come from the germline V gene (reference sequence). The V and J ends lost 2 bases and 4 bases respectively, with 9 bases between them.

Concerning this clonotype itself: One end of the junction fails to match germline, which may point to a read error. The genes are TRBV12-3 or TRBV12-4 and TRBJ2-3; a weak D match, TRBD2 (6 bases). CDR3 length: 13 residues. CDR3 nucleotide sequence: TGTGCCAGCAGTTGCGTGACGGGAGATATGCAGTATTTT. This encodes CASSCVTGDMQYF.

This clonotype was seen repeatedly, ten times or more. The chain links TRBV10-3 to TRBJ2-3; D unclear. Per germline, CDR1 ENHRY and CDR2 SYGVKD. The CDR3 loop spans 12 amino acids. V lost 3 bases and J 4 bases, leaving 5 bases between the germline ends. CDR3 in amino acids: CAISESADTQYF. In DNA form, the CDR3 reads TGTGCCATCAGTGAATCTGCAGATACGCAGTATTTT.

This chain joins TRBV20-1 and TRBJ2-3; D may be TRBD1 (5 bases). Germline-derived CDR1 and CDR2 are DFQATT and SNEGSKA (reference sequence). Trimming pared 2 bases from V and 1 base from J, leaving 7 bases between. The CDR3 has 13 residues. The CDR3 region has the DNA TGCAGTGCTAGATTAGGGGGCACAGATACGCAGTATTTT. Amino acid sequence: CSARLGGTDTQYF.

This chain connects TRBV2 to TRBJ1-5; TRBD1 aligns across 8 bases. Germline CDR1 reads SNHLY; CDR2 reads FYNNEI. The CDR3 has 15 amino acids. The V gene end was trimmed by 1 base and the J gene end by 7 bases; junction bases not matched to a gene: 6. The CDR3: CASSEGTGRRQPQHF. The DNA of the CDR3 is TGTGCCAGCAGTGAAGGGACAGGGCGGAGGCAGCCCCAGCATTTT.

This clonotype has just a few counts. CDR3 sequence (DNA): TGTGCCAGCAGGGACTCCCGGTTGGGCAAAAACATTCAGTACTTC. Amino acids: CASRDSRLGKNIQYF. The chain is built from TRBV6-1 and TRBJ2-4, with D tentatively TRBD2 (5 bases). The CDR3 has 15 amino acids. Trimming removed 6 bases at V and 3 bases at J, with 15 bases between. Germline V gene lookup returns CDR1 MNHNS and CDR2 SASEGT.

This CDR3 is CSGEGTANTGELFF. CDR3 DNA: TGCAGTGGGGAGGGAACTGCGAACACCGGGGAGCTGTTTTTT. V is TRBV29-1 and J is TRBJ2-2, with 7 bases that match TRBD2. The CDR3 sequence is 14 residues long. The germline gives CDR1 SQVTM, CDR2 ANQGSEA.